These 22 T cell receptor beta chains share one sample of origin, sequenced in a study of identical twins. TCRdb redid the calling of the 5' RACE reads with MiXCR, one entry per CDR3 protein. The sample shows fewer than 350,000 distinct CDR3 sequences, under 9% of them seen only once. These records were also assigned to another study, of yellow fever vaccine responses in identical twins.

The sequenced sample consisted of memory (CD45RO+) T cells sorted from blood. These receptors were obtained from a young woman in good health.

This clonotype was seen ten or more times. The V and J genes are TRBV3-1 and TRBJ2-2; 7 nucleotides agree with TRBD2. V dropped 1 base and J dropped 6; count of bases not matched to a gene: 8. Germline CDR1 reads LGHDT; CDR2 reads YNNKEL (reference sequence). CDR3 length: 16 residues. The CDR3 reads CASSQAGIAGPGELFF. The CDR3 nucleotides read TGTGCCAGCAGCCAAGCCGGAATAGCGGGCCCCGGGGAGCTGTTTTTT.

Many counts were recorded for this clonotype. The rearrangement joins TRBV4-1 to TRBJ2-3; D call uncertain. Looked up from germline, CDR1 is MGHRA and CDR2 is YSYEKL. CDR3 length equals 13 residues. With 4 bases removed from V and 3 bases from J, the gap between germline ends came to 8 bases. The DNA for the CDR3 is TGCGCCAGCAGCCCACCTGGTACAGATACGCAGTATTTT. Translated: CASSPPGTDTQYF.

The gene calls are TRBV10-3 and TRBJ1-3; TRBD1 is a possible D gene (5 bases). The CDR3 consists of 14 residues. Germline loops: CDR1 ENHRY, CDR2 SYGVKD. V lost 5 bases to trimming and J lost 8 bases, with 16 bases between them. CDR3: CAISSGTPRDTIYF. CDR3 coding DNA: TGTGCCATCAGTTCCGGGACCCCGCGGGACACCATATATTTT.

The table lists this clonotype with many counts. V gene TRBV29-1 combines with J gene TRBJ2-2, with TRBD1 identical over 7 bases. The CDR3 is 16 amino acids. Germline V gene sequence: CDR1 SQVTM, CDR2 ANQGSEA. With 5 bases clipped from V and 3 bases from J, the junction kept 12 bases outside the gene matches. The CDR3 DNA sequence: TGCAGCGTTCCCCTGACAGGGAGCGGCGACACCGGGGAGCTGTTTTTT. It encodes CSVPLTGSGDTGELFF.

In its sample, this clonotype was seen many times. The chain is built from TRBV20-1 and TRBJ2-2; 13 positions match TRBD2. The CDR3 sequence is 13 residues long. The germline V gene has CDR1 DFQATT and CDR2 SNEGSKA (reference sequence). The trim removed 5 bases at V and 8 bases at J, leaving 2 bases unmatched. The CDR3: CSAGGLAGGELFF. Here the CDR3 DNA reads TGCAGTGCTGGGGGACTAGCGGGAGGGGAGCTGTTTTTT.

This clonotype has only a few counts. This chain connects TRBV6-4 to TRBJ2-3; TRBD2 matches at 8 bases. The CDR3 sequence is 16 residues long. Per the germline V gene, CDR1 is MRHNA and CDR2 is SNTAGT. J lost 4 bases, V lost 0 bases, and 6 bases had no gene match. The CDR3 spells CASSDSGTSRPDTQYF. The CDR3 DNA sequence: TGTGCCAGCAGTGACTCTGGGACTAGTCGCCCAGATACGCAGTATTTT.

The chain recombines TRBV7-7 with TRBJ2-2; D not resolved. The germline CDR1 and CDR2 sequences are SSHAT and FNYEAQ (reference sequence). The CDR3 sequence is 16 residues long. V lost 1 base to trimming and J lost 0 bases, with 9 bases between them. CDR3 coding DNA: TGTGCCAGCAGCTTAGACGGCATTTCGAACACCGGGGAGCTGTTTTTT. Protein sequence: CASSLDGISNTGELFF.

The chain is built from TRBV12-3 or TRBV12-4 and TRBJ2-1; TRBD1 matches at 9 bases. With 5 bases clipped from V and 2 bases from J, the junction kept 10 bases outside the gene matches. There are 17 residues in the CDR3. CDR3 nucleotide sequence: TGTGCCAGCAGTCTGAACCAGGGACAGGGTCCCTACAATGAGCAGTTCTTC. The encoded protein is CASSLNQGQGPYNEQFF.

This clonotype was seen many times. The J gene is TRBJ2-5, the V gene TRBV6-5; 7 bases map to TRBD1. The ends lost 2 bases at V and 4 bases at J; junction bases unmatched: 4. Germline V gene sequence: CDR1 MNHEY, CDR2 SVGAGI. CDR3 length: 14 amino acids. The CDR3 DNA reads as TGTGCCAGCAGTTACAGGGGACAGTTAGAGACCCAGTACTTC. It is translated as CASSYRGQLETQYF.

This clonotype was recorded a few times. This chain joins TRBV20-1 and TRBJ2-3; possible D gene TRBD2, 6 bases. This CDR3 is built from 15 residues. Germline V gene lookup returns CDR1 DFQATT and CDR2 SNEGSKA (reference sequence). The V gene lost 0 bases and the J gene lost 2 bases, with 12 bases spanning the gap. The chain's CDR3 is CSARDFRGITDTQYF. In DNA, the CDR3 is TGCAGTGCTAGAGATTTCCGGGGGATCACAGATACGCAGTATTTT.

The table lists this clonotype with many counts. This rearrangement joins TRBV5-1 to TRBJ1-1; 7 bases match TRBD1. The V and J ends lost 4 bases and 4 bases, in that order; junction bases with no gene match: 7. Germline values: CDR1 SGHRS, CDR2 YFSETQ. The CDR3 has 14 residues. The DNA for the CDR3 is TGCGCCAGCAGCCGGTCGACAGGGATCACTGAAGCTTTCTTT. Translating gives CASSRSTGITEAFF.

The chain combines TRBV19 with TRBJ2-7, with D unresolved. Trimming left V 6 bases short and J 7 bases short, with 19 bases between. Germline CDR1 is LNHDA and CDR2 is SQIVND (reference sequence). CDR3 length: 14 residues. The CDR3 protein is CASSKGTVWWEQYF. In nucleotides, the CDR3 is TGTGCCAGTAGCAAAGGCACCGTTTGGTGGGAGCAGTACTTC. Variable domain in full (rest from reference TRBV19 and TRBJ2-7): DGGITQSPKYLFRKEGQNVTLSCEQNLNHDAMYWYRQDPGQGLRLIYYSQIVNDFQKGDIAEGYSVSREKKESFPLTVTSAQKNPTAFYLCASSKGTVWWEQYFGPGTRLTVT.

Points on this clonotype: One junction end disagrees with the germline gene, perhaps due to a read error. This chain uses TRBV18 with TRBJ1-2; D unresolved. The CDR3 totals 11 residues. Germline V gene data show CDR1 as KGHSH and CDR2 as LQKENI. The CDR3 sequence is CASSDWTISLF. The CDR3 DNA sequence: TGTGCCAGCTCAGATTGGACCATTTCCCTGTTC.

This clonotype was picked up many times. The chain has TRBV12-3 or TRBV12-4 and TRBJ1-5; 10 positions agree with TRBD1. The V segment lost 5 bases and the J segment 6 bases; nucleotides outside the gene matches: 4. The CDR3 length is 14 residues. The DNA for the CDR3 is TGTGCCAGCAGTATGACAGGGGGCTTTCAGCCCCAGCATTTT. It specifies CASSMTGGFQPQHF.

The chain is built from TRBV24-1 and TRBJ1-4, with D tentatively TRBD1 (5 bases). The germline V and J ends were trimmed by 1 base and 10 bases, with 9 bases remaining between them. Germline V gives CDR1 KGHDR, CDR2 SFDVKD. The CDR3 loop spans 13 amino acids. The CDR3 region has the DNA TGTGCCACCAGTGATTTCTATGGGGGAAAACTGTTTTTT. Protein: CATSDFYGGKLFF.

CDR3 coding DNA: TGTGCCAGCAGTTTACGCTATAGCAATCAGCCCCAGCATTTT. Protein product: CASSLRYSNQPQHF. The V call is TRBV12-3 or TRBV12-4, the J call TRBJ1-5; D unresolved. Trimming left V 2 bases short and J 0 bases short, with 5 bases between. This CDR3 contains 14 residues.

This clonotype was counted many times. This chain connects TRBV29-1 to TRBJ1-5; D gene uncertain. This CDR3 contains 12 residues. Germline CDR1 reads SQVTM; CDR2 reads ANQGSEA. Trimming shortened V by 5 bases and J by 0 bases, and 5 bases separated the two germline ends. The CDR3 sequence is CSVQNSNQPQHF. The CDR3 DNA reads TGCAGCGTTCAAAATAGCAATCAGCCCCAGCATTTT.

This clonotype was observed at least ten times. CDR3 nucleotides: TGTGCCAGCAGCTTTGGTAGCGGCAATGAGCAGTTCTTC. Protein product: CASSFGSGNEQFF. The chain combines TRBV11-2 with TRBJ2-1, with a weak D call TRBD2 (6 bases). The CDR3 sequence is 13 residues long. V lost 3 bases and J lost 6, with 9 bases in between. Germline V gene data show CDR1 as SGHAT and CDR2 as FQNNGV.

The chain combines TRBV25-1 with TRBJ2-3, with 7 bases identical to TRBD2. CDR1 MGHDK and CDR2 SYGVNS come from the germline V gene. The V segment lost 4 bases and the J segment 6 bases; nucleotides outside the gene matches: 10. The CDR3 length is 15 residues. The CDR3 loop reads CASSGSGLVTDTQYF. In DNA form, the CDR3 reads TGTGCCAGCAGTGGAAGCGGACTAGTTACCGATACGCAGTATTTT.

Ten or more counts support this clonotype. CDR3 region: CASSQVSGPRGGTAQFF. The CDR3 DNA reads as TGTGCCAGCAGCCAAGTGTCCGGGCCAAGAGGGGGGACGGCGCAGTTCTTC. The V gene is TRBV3-1, the J gene TRBJ2-1; D is tentatively TRBD1 or TRBD2 (6 bases each). Trimming cost V 1 base and J 12 bases, with 25 bases left between them. Germline assignment: CDR1 LGHDT and CDR2 YNNKEL (reference sequence). The CDR3 runs 17 residues.

This clonotype has just a few counts. This sequence joins TRBV28 and TRBJ2-3; 11 bases fit TRBD1. The V segment lost 11 bases and the J segment 2 bases; nucleotides outside the gene matches: 15. CDR1 MDHEN and CDR2 SYDVKM come from the germline V gene. CDR3 length: 17 residues. The CDR3 sequence: CASDGQGANPVTDTQYF. The CDR3 nucleotides read TGTGCCTCAGACGGACAGGGGGCTAATCCGGTCACAGATACGCAGTATTTT.

This clonotype has more than one count but fewer than ten. The rearrangement links TRBV11-2 to TRBJ2-3; a possible D gene is TRBD2 (6 bases). CDR1 SGHAT and CDR2 FQNNGV come from the germline V gene. V lost 5 bases and J 2 bases, leaving 14 bases between the germline ends. This CDR3 contains 15 residues. The CDR3 region has the DNA TGTGCCAGCAGCCCACCGGGACTGATCACAGATACGCAGTATTTT. Protein product: CASSPPGLITDTQYF.